This TCR beta chain was retrieved from a study of control samples from healthy donors and cancer patients. This CDR3 spans 13 amino acids. V gave up 0 bases and J gave up 7 bases, with 7 bases separating them. Germline V lookup: CDR1 SGHTA, CDR2 FQGNSA. The method was immunoSEQ multiplex PCR; TCRdb's version includes in-frame clones alone and lacks a portion of them. The sample has about 160,000 clones, roughly 90% seen once. Input material: blood. The TCR comes from a woman aged 25 to 39 in good health. The V gene is TRBV7-2, the J gene TRBJ2-1; D ambiguous. The CDR3 reads CASSLALRNEQFF. CDR3 in DNA: TGTGCCAGCAGCTTAGCGCTCCGGAATGAGCAGTTCTTC.